What follows are 26 T cell receptor beta chains derived from one specimen sequenced in a study of lymphopenia after photon versus proton radiotherapy. Some clones are missing from TCRdb's copy, which holds only in-frame ones; the method was immunoSEQ multiplex PCR. This table holds tens of thousands of clones, approximately 84% found once. The sequenced sample was peripheral blood, obtained from a patient treated with proton-based radiotherapy. These receptors were taken from a man aged 60-69 years with pancreatic cancer.

The rearrangement uses TRBV7-6 and TRBJ2-5; 10 bases are shared with TRBD1. Unmatched junction bases numbered 5, after V lost 3 bases and J lost 7 bases. Germline CDR1 and CDR2: SGHVS and FNYEAQ. The CDR3 spans 14 residues. The CDR3 coding sequence is TGTGCCAGCAGCTTGGGACAGGGGAGGGGGACCCAGTACTTC. It is translated as CASSLGQGRGTQYF. The entire variable domain, with the rest obtained from reference TRBV7-6 and TRBJ2-5, is as follows: GAGVSQSPRYKVTKRGQDVALRCDPISGHVSLYWYRQALGQGPEFLTYFNYEAQQDKSGLPNDRFSAERPEGSISTLTIQRTEQRDSAMYRCASSLGQGRGTQYFGPGTRLLVL.

The gene calls are TRBV25-1 and TRBJ2-1; a weak D match, TRBD2 (6 bases). Germline V gene sequence: CDR1 MGHDK, CDR2 SYGVNS. This CDR3 comprises 9 residues. Trimming removed 11 bases at V and 7 bases at J, with 6 bases between. The DNA of the CDR3 is TGTGCCGCGGGGAATGAGCAGTTCTTC. Translation gives CAAGNEQFF.

A few counts support this clone. The chain is built from TRBV6-1 and TRBJ1-2, with unresolved D. The germline V gene encodes CDR1 MNHNS and CDR2 SASEGT. Trimming pared 3 bases from V and 1 base from J, leaving 6 bases between. The CDR3 loop spans 13 amino acids. CDR3 DNA sequence: TGTGCCAGCAGTGATCCCAATAACTATGGCTACACCTTC. This sequence encodes CASSDPNNYGYTF.

The chain combines TRBV20-1 with TRBJ2-3, with 7 bases matching TRBD2. The CDR3 is made up of 11 amino acids. Germline V gene lookup returns CDR1 DFQATT and CDR2 SNEGSKA (reference sequence). The V segment lost 6 bases and the J segment 7 bases; nucleotides outside the gene matches: 4. The CDR3 protein is CSATAGYTQYF. In DNA, the CDR3 is TGCAGTGCCACAGCGGGATATACGCAGTATTTT.

J is TRBJ2-5 and V is TRBV29-1; TRBD1 is a possible D gene (5 bases). TRBJ2-7 matches the DNA end more closely, so the J call is doubtful. From germline, CDR1 is SQVTM and CDR2 ANQGSEA. This CDR3 region has 12 residues. CDR3 nucleotide sequence: TGCAGCGGTCAATGGGGCCCATACGAGCAGTACTTC. It yields the protein CSGQWGPYEQYF.

The chain uses TRBV5-8 and TRBJ2-3; no reliable D call. Germline CDR1 is SGHTS and CDR2 is YDEGEE. Trimming took 0 bases from V and 2 from J, leaving 13 bases between them. The CDR3 runs to 16 residues. CDR3 DNA: TGTGCCAGCAGCTTGGCCGGCGTAGGATCCACAGATACGCAGTATTTT. Its protein is CASSLAGVGSTDTQYF.

The chain couples TRBV28 to TRBJ2-3, with TRBD1 matching over 9 bases. V was clipped by 5 bases and J by 5 bases; unmatched bases: 5. The CDR3 sequence is 14 residues long. Germline loops: CDR1 MDHEN, CDR2 SYDVKM. The CDR3 loop is CASSLGDREDTQYF. In DNA, the CDR3 is TGTGCCAGCAGTCTTGGGGACAGGGAAGATACGCAGTATTTT.

The chain recombines TRBV19 with TRBJ1-2; TRBD1 is a possible D gene (6 bases). The germline V and J ends were trimmed by 5 bases and 5 bases, with 12 bases remaining between them. Per the germline V gene, CDR1 is LNHDA and CDR2 is SQIVND (reference sequence). CDR3 size: 13 residues. The CDR3, as DNA: TGTGCCAGTAGTGACCAGGGGAAATATGGCTACACCTTC. It translates to CASSDQGKYGYTF.

Comments on this clone: A junction end diverges from the germline sequence, so it may reflect a read error. J is TRBJ2-7 and V is TRBV15, with TRBD1 identical over 8 bases. CDR1 is LNHNV and CDR2 is YYDKDF in the germline V gene (reference sequence). CDR3 length: 20 residues. The CDR3 nucleotides read TGTGCCACCAGAAGAGGGGGGACAGGCGTGGGGCTAGTCGGTGCCTACGAGCAGTACTTC. This sequence encodes CATRRGGTGVGLVGAYEQYF.

This clone was observed a handful of times. The chain couples TRBV28 to TRBJ2-7; tentatively, D is TRBD1 (5 bases). CDR1 MDHEN and CDR2 SYDVKM come from the germline V gene. Trimming shortened V by 4 bases and J by 2 bases, and 15 bases separated the two germline ends. The CDR3 loop spans 15 amino acids. CDR3 sequence: CASSSRVGLTYEQYF. In DNA, the CDR3 is TGTGCCAGCAGTTCCAGGGTAGGGCTAACCTACGAGCAGTACTTC. Supplemented by reference TRBV28 and TRBJ2-7, the full variable domain reads DVKVTQSSRYLVKRTGEKVFLECVQDMDHENMFWYRQDPGLGLRLIYFSYDVKMKEKGDIPEGYSVSREKKERFSLILESASTNQTSMYLCASSSRVGLTYEQYFGPGTRLTVT.

The V and J genes are TRBV28 and TRBJ2-1; D may match TRBD1 or TRBD2 (5 bases each). Between the trimmed V and J ends, which lost 2 bases and 4 bases, there was a span of 21 bases. The CDR3 length is 18 residues. The V gene's germline CDR1 is MDHEN and CDR2 SYDVKM. The CDR3 nucleotides read TGTGCCAGCAGTTTAGAGGGGTACCCCCTTCGGGTATACAATGAGCAGTTCTTC. Translating gives CASSLEGYPLRVYNEQFF.

The chain combines TRBV4-2 with TRBJ2-2, with 8 bases lining up with TRBD2. The CDR3 runs 17 residues. Germline V CDR1 and CDR2: LGHNA, YNFKEQ. The V gene end was trimmed by 0 bases and the J gene end by 6 bases; junction bases not matched to a gene: 9. The CDR3 DNA is TGTGCCAGCAGCCAAGAGCATCAGCTAGCGGGCGCCGGGGAGCTGTTTTTT. As protein: CASSQEHQLAGAGELFF.

This clone was counted a few times. V and J are TRBV6-1 and TRBJ1-2, with D possibly TRBD1 on 5 matching bases. The CDR3 extends over 13 amino acids. Trimming cost V 7 bases and J 5 bases, with 14 bases left between them. CDR1 is MNHNS, CDR2 SASEGT, per germline. CDR3 sequence: CASTHGARYGYTF. The CDR3 nucleotides read TGTGCCAGCACTCACGGGGCGCGGTATGGCTACACCTTC.

This chain uses TRBV9 with TRBJ2-1; D remains ambiguous. CDR3 length: 15 residues. Germline V lookup: CDR1 SGDLS, CDR2 YYNGEE. Trimming removed 0 bases at V and 3 bases at J, with 10 bases between. CDR3 nucleotides: TGTGCCAGCAGCGTAGTCTCAAATCACTACAATGAGCAGTTCTTC. Encoded protein: CASSVVSNHYNEQFF.

A note on this clone: The junction shows a germline mismatch at one end, possibly a read error. The chain joins TRBV6-1 to TRBJ2-1, with 8 bases lining up with TRBD1. The CDR3 runs to 13 residues. Germline V gives CDR1 MNHNS, CDR2 SASEGT. The CDR3 spells CASREDRGNEQFF. The DNA of the CDR3 is TGTGCCAGCAGGGAAGACAGGGGCAATGAGCAGTTCTTC.

The V call is TRBV4-1, the J call TRBJ2-1, with TRBD2 identical over 7 bases. V lost 1 base, J lost 7 bases, and 7 bases stayed unmatched. The CDR3 runs to 15 residues. Germline-derived CDR1 and CDR2 are MGHRA and YSYEKL. The CDR3 here is CASSQVSSGKNEQFF. The CDR3 nucleotides are TGCGCCAGCAGCCAAGTGTCAAGCGGGAAGAATGAGCAGTTCTTC.

The chain recombines TRBV4-2 with TRBJ1-1; D not resolved. The CDR3 runs 13 residues. V was pared by 1 base and J by 5 bases, with 8 bases between. Germline V CDR1 and CDR2: LGHNA, YNFKEQ. The chain's CDR3 is CASSQVRVTEAFF. The CDR3 coding sequence is TGTGCCAGCAGCCAAGTGAGGGTGACTGAAGCTTTCTTT.

A single count supports this clone. The rearrangement joins TRBV1 to TRBJ1-2. TRBV1 is marked as a pseudogene. The CDR3 runs 15 residues. The CDR3 region has the DNA TGCACCAGCAGCCAAGAAGAGGACCTACTCCGAGGCTACACCTTC. As protein: CTSSQEEDLLRGYTF.

This clone was observed a few times. DNA for the CDR3: TGTGCCAGCAAATCGCGGGACAGGGTCCCTAACTATGGCTACACCTTC. The encoded protein is CASKSRDRVPNYGYTF. The V and J genes are TRBV28 and TRBJ1-2; 9 nucleotides match TRBD1. The CDR3 contains 16 residues. CDR1 and CDR2 from the germline V gene are MDHEN and SYDVKM. The junction had 9 bases not matched to a gene; V was cut back by 7 bases and J by 0 bases.

Only one count was recorded for this clone. The germline gene is not matched at one end of the junction; a read error may be the cause. The chain links TRBV5-6 to TRBJ2-1; possibly TRBD2 for D (6 bases). Germline V gives CDR1 SGHDT, CDR2 YYEEEE. This CDR3 has 11 residues. Here the CDR3 reads CASSFQQGGVF. The CDR3 region has the DNA TGTGCCAGCAGCTTCCAGCAGGGAGGAGTCTTC. The variable domain in full, completed from reference TRBV5-6 and TRBJ2-1, reads DAGVTQSPTHLIKTRGQQVTLRCSPKSGHDTVSWYQQALGQGPQFIFQYYEEEERQRGNFPDRFSGHQFPNYSSELNVNALLLGDSALYLCASSFQQGGVFGPGTRLTVL.

The chain joins TRBV28 to TRBJ1-4; D gene uncertain. The CDR3 is 13 amino acids. Germline lookup yields CDR1 MDHEN and CDR2 SYDVKM. The V gene lost 3 bases and the J gene lost 11 bases, with 13 bases spanning the gap. The CDR3 DNA sequence: TGTGCCAGCAGTTTGGCGAACGTGGGGAAACTGTTTTTT. As protein: CASSLANVGKLFF.

The rearrangement uses TRBV5-1 and TRBJ1-2; D is unresolved. V lost 4 bases and J 6 bases, leaving 13 bases between the germline ends. Germline assignment: CDR1 SGHRS and CDR2 YFSETQ. The CDR3 runs 13 residues. CDR3 protein: CASSRESRDGYTF. CDR3 nucleotide sequence: TGCGCCAGCAGCCGGGAAAGTCGGGATGGCTACACCTTC.

This clone was seen just once. The chain is built from TRBV5-6 and TRBJ2-7; D might be TRBD1 (6 bases). Per germline, CDR1 SGHDT and CDR2 YYEEEE. Between the trimmed V and J ends, which lost 3 bases and 0 bases, there was a span of 16 bases. The CDR3 spans 16 residues. CDR3 bases: TGTGCCAGCAGCTCACGATTTGGACAGAGCTCCTACGAGCAGTACTTC. Its protein is CASSSRFGQSSYEQYF.

The V and J genes are TRBV30 and TRBJ1-1; D possibly corresponds to TRBD1 (6 bases). The V and J ends lost 0 bases and 3 bases respectively, with 11 bases between them. The CDR3 totals 14 residues. Germline assignment: CDR1 GTSNPN and CDR2 SVGIG (reference sequence). The CDR3: CAWSVGGGYTEAFF. CDR3 bases: TGTGCCTGGAGTGTAGGAGGGGGGTACACTGAAGCTTTCTTT.

V usage is TRBV7-2 and J usage is TRBJ2-3; no definite D call. The V gene lost 0 bases and the J gene lost 4 bases, with 11 bases spanning the gap. CDR3 length: 15 residues. CDR1 SGHTA and CDR2 FQGNSA come from the germline V gene. The CDR3 DNA reads as TGTGCCAGCAGCTTAGCCTCAAGTGGAGCAGATACGCAGTATTTT. This encodes CASSLASSGADTQYF.

V usage is TRBV7-9 and J usage is TRBJ1-1; 7 nucleotides match TRBD1. V was pared by 5 bases and J by 11 bases, with 11 bases of the junction left unmatched. The CDR3 spans 13 residues. Germline V gene lookup returns CDR1 SEHNR and CDR2 FQNEAQ (reference sequence). The CDR3 region has the DNA TGTGCCAGCAGCCAGACAGGGAAGGTAGTGGCTTTCTTT. This codes for CASSQTGKVVAFF.